Listed below are T cell receptor beta chains from one sample, sequenced in a study of a mutant IDH1 vaccine in newly diagnosed glioma. The data were produced by immunoSEQ multiplex PCR, yet TCRdb's version contains in-frame clones alone and is incomplete. This sample carries about 75,000 clones, about 91% of them seen once, and the ten largest clones take about 0.6%. No antigen has been identified for these receptors. Source: PBMCs, taken from a glioma patient whose treatment included an IDH1 peptide vaccine. All receptors derive from a woman aged 50 to 65 with glioma. CDR3s leave out the opening cysteine and the closing phenylalanine or tryptophan.

V gene,J gene,CDR3 protein
TRBV21-1,TRBJ1-1,ASRQRGGNGEAF
TRBV7-9,TRBJ1-3,ASSAYGSGNTIY
TRBV10-3,TRBJ1-1,AIGATNTEAF
TRBV28,TRBJ2-7,ASSSHRVLVYEQY
TRBV9,TRBJ2-7,ASSVAGTLSYEQY
TRBV16,TRBJ2-7,ASSPGVTNYEQY
TRBV11-2,TRBJ2-1,ASSKSGPYNEQF
TRBV2,TRBJ1-3,ASNGLPGNTIY
TRBV5-1,TRBJ2-1,ASSLEGLSYNEQF
TRBV28,TRBJ1-2,ASSLGLGGRGYT
TRBV14,TRBJ2-7,ASSLTKPTSGGRPWNPYEQY
TRBV27,TRBJ2-7,ASSPEVYRDYGYEQY
TRBV28,TRBJ2-5,ASSLIRETQY
TRBV27,.,ASSYRETSYEQY
TRBV28,TRBJ2-7,ASIPGQGYEQY
TRBV2,TRBJ2-7,ASSTAPHYEQY
TRBV5-6,TRBJ2-7,ASRGGRDLEQY
TRBV4-1,TRBJ1-1,ASSHRDGVGTEAF
TRBV2,TRBJ2-7,ASRSLGQRVYEQY
TRBV18,TRBJ1-4,ASSPPETGVGEKLF
TRBV5-4,TRBJ2-4,ASSSRDLLAKNIQY
TRBV28,TRBJ2-1,ASSGSGFPSYNEQF